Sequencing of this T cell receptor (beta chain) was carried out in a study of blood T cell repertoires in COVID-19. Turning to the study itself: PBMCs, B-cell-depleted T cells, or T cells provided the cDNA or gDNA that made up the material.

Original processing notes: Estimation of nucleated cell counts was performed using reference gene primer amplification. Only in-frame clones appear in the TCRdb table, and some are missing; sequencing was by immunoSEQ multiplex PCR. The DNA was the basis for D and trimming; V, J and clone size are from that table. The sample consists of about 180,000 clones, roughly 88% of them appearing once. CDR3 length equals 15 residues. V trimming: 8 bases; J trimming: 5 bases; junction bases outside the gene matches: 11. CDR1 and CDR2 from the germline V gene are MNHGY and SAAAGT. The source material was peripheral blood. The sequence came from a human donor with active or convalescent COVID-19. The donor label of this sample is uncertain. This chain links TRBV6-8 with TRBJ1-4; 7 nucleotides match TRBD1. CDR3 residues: CASGQISGQNEKLFF. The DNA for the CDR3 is TGTGCCAGCGGACAGATTTCGGGACAGAATGAAAAACTGTTTTTT.